The 12 T cell receptor beta chains presented below share a single source sample, sequenced in a study of control samples from healthy donors and cancer patients (dated by TCRdb to 2019 to 2021). Library creation used the immunoSEQ multiplex PCR assay. Not all clones reach the TCRdb copy of this immuneACCESS table, which keeps in-frame sequences only. Checked studies attribute under half of the gap to unresolved V genes and leave the rest unexplained. For this sample there are 150,000 to 200,000 clones; 90% to 95% appear just once. The ten largest make up approximately 1.6% of the sample. Sample: blood. The receptor set was obtained from a woman aged 30 to 39 in good health.

V gene TRBV7-2 combines with J gene TRBJ2-1; 11 nucleotides line up with TRBD2. The CDR3 consists of 17 residues. In germline, CDR1 is SGHTA, CDR2 FQGNSA. With V trimmed by 2 bases and J by 10 bases, 13 bases remained unmatched. CDR3 DNA sequence: TGTGCCAGCAGCTTAAGGCTGGGTGATAGCGGGAGGGCCGAGCAGTTCTTC. Translating it yields CASSLRLGDSGRAEQFF. The complete variable domain, with remaining parts taken from reference TRBV7-2 and TRBJ2-1, reads GAGVSQSPSNKVTEKGKDVELRCDPISGHTALYWYRQSLGQGLEFLIYFQGNSAPDKSGLPSDRFSAERTGGSVSTLTIQRTQQEDSAVYLCASSLRLGDSGRAEQFFGPGTRLTVL.

V usage is TRBV19 and J usage is TRBJ1-1, with D perhaps matching TRBD1 (6 bases). The CDR3 consists of 12 residues. V lost 5 bases and J lost 3, with 7 bases in between. Germline V CDR1 and CDR2: LNHDA, SQIVND (reference sequence). CDR3 nucleotide sequence: TGTGCCAGTAGTCGGACAGACACTGAAGCTTTCTTT. This sequence encodes CASSRTDTEAFF.

This chain links TRBV2 with TRBJ1-1; 7 bases agree with TRBD1. CDR3 length: 16 amino acids. The V gene's germline CDR1 is SNHLY and CDR2 FYNNEI. Germline trimming cut 6 bases from V and 4 bases from J; bases unmatched to any gene: 14. The CDR3 is CASSDTRGGSSTEAFF. The CDR3 bases are TGTGCCAGCAGCGACACCAGGGGGGGATCTAGCACTGAAGCTTTCTTT.

V and J are TRBV6-2 or TRBV6-3 and TRBJ2-2; 10 bases fit TRBD2. CDR1 MNHEY and CDR2 SVGEGT come from the germline V gene. Unmatched junction bases numbered 4, after V lost 2 bases and J lost 4 bases. The CDR3 is 16 amino acids. CDR3 bases: TGTGCCAGCAGTTACCCTAGCGGGAGAGGCACCGGGGAGCTGTTTTTT. Its translation is CASSYPSGRGTGELFF.

Written as DNA, the CDR3 is TGTGCCAGCAGCTTGGGTCGAGCGCACACAGATACGCAGTATTTT. Protein: CASSLGRAHTDTQYF. The chain employs TRBV5-4 and TRBJ2-3, with no clear D. The CDR3 has 15 amino acids. CDR1 SGHNT and CDR2 YYREEE come from the germline V gene (reference sequence). Trimming removed 0 bases from V and 2 bases from J, with 10 bases in between.

The chain uses TRBV6-7 and TRBJ2-2; D uncertain. TRBV6-7 falls under the ORF class, with uncertain function. V lost 2 bases and J lost 3, with 4 bases in between. The CDR3 is 13 residues long. The CDR3 here is CASSYTYTGELFF. The CDR3 nucleotides read TGTGCCAGCAGTTACACCTACACCGGGGAGCTGTTTTTT.

The gene calls are TRBV3-1 (or the pseudogene TRBV3-2) and TRBJ2-5; D gene uncertain. Germline V lookup: CDR1 LGHDT, CDR2 YNNKEL (reference sequence). Trimming cost V 0 bases and J 5 bases, with 13 bases left between them. This CDR3 has 15 amino acids. Written as DNA, the CDR3 is TGTGCCAGCAGCCAAGAAGGTTCCAGGTCCGAGACCCAGTACTTC. Translation: CASSQEGSRSETQYF.

The V gene is TRBV30, the J gene TRBJ1-2, with TRBD1 identical over 9 bases. Germline CDR1 reads GTSNPN; CDR2 reads SVGIG (reference sequence). The CDR3 consists of 15 residues. With 0 bases clipped from V and 1 base from J, the junction kept 3 bases outside the gene matches. The CDR3 region is CAWSVQGAGNYGYTF. CDR3 in DNA: TGTGCCTGGAGTGTACAGGGGGCCGGTAACTATGGCTACACCTTC.

The chain recombines TRBV2 with TRBJ1-6, with TRBD1 matching 11 bases. The CDR3 contains 13 residues. The ends lost 6 bases at V and 8 bases at J; junction bases unmatched: 0. The germline V gene encodes CDR1 SNHLY and CDR2 FYNNEI. CDR3 bases: TGTGCCAGCAGGGGACAGGGGGATTCACCCCTCCACTTT. Residues: CASRGQGDSPLHF.

The chain has TRBV27 and TRBJ2-1; possibly TRBD2 for D (6 bases). V was pared by 7 bases and J by 6 bases, with 13 bases between. Germline V lookup: CDR1 MNHEY, CDR2 SMNVEV (reference sequence). This CDR3 contains 13 residues. The CDR3 loop reads CASMGGGGNEQFF. CDR3 bases: TGTGCCAGCATGGGGGGAGGCGGCAATGAGCAGTTCTTC.

This clone showed up just a few times. This CDR3 reads CATSEGGTYEQYF. For the CDR3, the DNA is TGTGCCACCAGTGAAGGGGGGACCTACGAGCAGTACTTC. The chain carries TRBV24-1 and TRBJ2-7; TRBD1 or TRBD2 may be the D gene (6 bases each). Trimming left V 4 bases short and J 2 bases short, with 8 bases between. The germline gives CDR1 KGHDR, CDR2 SFDVKD. CDR3 length: 13 residues.

This rearrangement joins TRBV11-2 to TRBJ1-1; 9 bases map to TRBD1. Looked up from germline, CDR1 is SGHAT and CDR2 is FQNNGV. CDR3 length equals 18 residues. V lost 5 bases to trimming and J lost 6 bases; unmatched junction nucleotides: 19. The CDR3 nucleotides are TGTGCCAGCAGCCGCCGTACCCCGGGACAGGGTGATTGGGCTGAAGCTTTCTTT. Translated: CASSRRTPGQGDWAEAFF. The full variable domain, rest sourced from reference TRBV11-2 and TRBJ1-1, is EAGVAQSPRYKIIEKRQSVAFWCNPISGHATLYWYQQILGQGPKLLIQFQNNGVVDDSQLPKDRFSAERLKGVDSTLKIQPAKLEDSAVYLCASSRRTPGQGDWAEAFFGQGTRLTVV.